This record concerns one T cell receptor (beta chain) sequence. The V and J ends lost 1 base and 10 bases respectively, with 5 bases between them. The CDR3 is 11 amino acids. Germline values: CDR1 LGHNA, CDR2 YSLEER. The TCRbeta library was prepared with unique molecular identifiers. TCRdb re-called the PCR reads through MiXCR, storing one row per CDR3 protein. The data hold approximately 340,000 distinct CDR3 sequences, with 10% observed a single time. The sample is drawn from a study of T-cell reconstitution after alpha-beta-depleted transplantation in children. This material consisted of PBMCs from the stem cell graft donor, taken from the stem cell graft. This chain uses TRBV4-3 with TRBJ2-1; unclear D gene. This sequence originates from a human donor who donated a stem cell graft to a child with acute lymphoblastic leukemia. The DNA for the CDR3 is TGCGCCAGCAGCCAAGGTGTAGAGCAGTTCTTC. As protein: CASSQGVEQFF.